This TCR beta chain is drawn from a study of Ad26.COV2.S vaccination and SARS-CoV-2 variants. Looking at the study overall: Trial arm assignment for the donor was COV1001 Ad26.COV2.S.

Overall study findings and caveats: It was vaccine recipients, not placebo recipients, who had the higher spike-specific TCR breadth.

The table came from immunoSEQ multiplex PCR; TCRdb's copy has only in-frame clones and leaves some out. The sample holds around 250,000 clones, 70% to 90% seen once. With regard to this clone: Its antigen is undetermined.

Germline V gene lookup returns CDR1 SEHNR and CDR2 FQNEAQ (reference sequence). This CDR3 comprises 14 residues. V lost 2 bases, J lost 1 base, and 8 bases lay in between. The treatment denotes: roughly 20 received Ad26.COV2.S at low or high dose, single or two shots; several received placebo; per-sample allocation not given. Day 63 following the first vaccine or placebo injection was when the samples were taken. This TCR came from a person aged 18 to 59 who received the Ad26.COV2.S COVID-19 vaccine or a placebo. V gene TRBV7-9 combines with J gene TRBJ1-2; no clear D gene. This specimen consisted of peripheral blood, obtained in a trial of Ad26.COV2.S vaccine versus placebo. The CDR3 bases are TGTGCCAGCAGCTTATCAGGATTTAACTATGGCTACACCTTC. Translating it yields CASSLSGFNYGYTF.